Following are 18 T cell receptor beta chains from one sample sequenced in a study of T cell responses to AZD1222 COVID-19 vaccine. Assay: immunoSEQ multiplex PCR; the TCRdb copy retains only in-frame clones and omits some. The sample holds more than 90,000 clones; 65% to 85% are singletons and the top ten take around 9.9%. The material was peripheral blood, obtained on day 0 of AZD1222 vaccination. The receptors stem from an adult in good health.

The V and J genes are TRBV28 and TRBJ1-5; a possible D gene is TRBD1 (6 bases). Trimming cost V 0 bases and J 5 bases, with 8 bases left between them. This CDR3 comprises 14 residues. Germline lookup yields CDR1 MDHEN and CDR2 SYDVKM. The CDR3: CASSLWGGHQPQHF. The CDR3 DNA reads as TGTGCCAGCAGTTTATGGGGGGGCCATCAGCCCCAGCATTTT.

This clone was seen a single time. This chain links TRBV20-1 with TRBJ2-1, with a weak D call TRBD2 (6 bases). This CDR3 comprises 11 residues. Trimming took 6 bases from V and 9 from J, leaving 12 bases between them. Germline V gene data show CDR1 as DFQATT and CDR2 as SNEGSKA (reference sequence). The CDR3 here is CSASERAEQFF. In DNA, the CDR3 is TGCAGTGCCTCCGAGCGGGCTGAGCAGTTCTTC.

This clone was found once. CDR3 amino acids: CASRGTGVTEAFF. As DNA, the CDR3 is TGTGCCAGCAGGGGGACAGGGGTCACTGAAGCTTTCTTT. The gene calls are TRBV2 and TRBJ1-1; 10 bases align to TRBD1. V shed 6 bases, J shed 4 bases, and the junction held 2 bases outside the gene matches. The CDR3 length is 13 residues. Germline V gives CDR1 SNHLY, CDR2 FYNNEI.

The chain carries TRBV7-9 and TRBJ1-6, with a tentative D call TRBD1 (5 bases). Germline loops: CDR1 SEHNR, CDR2 FQNEAQ (reference sequence). V lost 7 bases to trimming and J lost 10 bases, with 17 bases between them. This CDR3 contains 14 residues. CDR3 nucleotides: TGTGCCAGCAATGTGCAGGGTGAGGGATCACCCCTCCACTTT. It specifies CASNVQGEGSPLHF.

This rearrangement joins TRBV19 to TRBJ1-6; the match to TRBD1 covers 9 bases. Germline V gene sequence: CDR1 LNHDA, CDR2 SQIVND (reference sequence). The CDR3 is 15 residues long. The V gene end was trimmed by 5 bases and the J gene end by 8 bases; junction bases not matched to a gene: 7. This CDR3 is CASSRPGQGDSPLHF. The CDR3 bases are TGTGCCAGTAGTCGACCGGGACAGGGTGATTCACCCCTCCACTTT. The full variable domain, in which reference TRBV19 and TRBJ1-6 provide the parts outside the CDR3, is DGGITQSPKYLFRKEGQNVTLSCEQNLNHDAMYWYRQDPGQGLRLIYYSQIVNDFQKGDIAEGYSVSREKKESFPLTVTSAQKNPTAFYLCASSRPGQGDSPLHFGNGTRLTVT.

This chain links TRBV6-6 with TRBJ1-2; D call uncertain. The V end was cut by 6 bases, the J end by 12 bases, with 20 bases between. Germline V lookup: CDR1 MNHNY, CDR2 SVGAGI (reference sequence). The CDR3 totals 13 residues. CDR3 region: CASSPARGATDTF. The CDR3 region has the DNA TGTGCCAGCAGCCCCGCCCGGGGAGCGACGGACACCTTC.

This clone was seen once. This chain uses TRBV28 with TRBJ2-7; D gene uncertain. This CDR3 has 11 amino acids. Germline V gene data show CDR1 as MDHEN and CDR2 as SYDVKM. V lost 3 bases to trimming and J lost 5 bases, with 5 bases between them. CDR3: CASSFSDEQYF. The CDR3 DNA is TGTGCCAGCAGTTTCTCGGACGAGCAGTACTTC.

V and J are TRBV10-3 and TRBJ1-4; D is unresolved. CDR3 size: 11 residues. Germline V gene sequence: CDR1 ENHRY, CDR2 SYGVKD. V lost 10 bases to trimming and J lost 6 bases, with 9 bases between them. CDR3 sequence (DNA): TGTGCCAGCAGCCCAGATGAAAAACTGTTTTTT. Its translation: CASSPDEKLFF.

The rearrangement links TRBV5-1 to TRBJ1-2, with 11 bases fitting TRBD1. Trimming took 4 bases from V and 5 from J; bases not matched to a gene: 4. CDR3 length equals 14 residues. CDR1 is SGHRS and CDR2 is YFSETQ in the germline V gene. The CDR3 loop is CASSPGTGGYGYTF. CDR3 nucleotides: TGCGCCAGCAGCCCCGGGACAGGGGGTTATGGCTACACCTTC.

The rearrangement links TRBV19 to TRBJ1-2; 9 nucleotides match TRBD1. This CDR3 region has 13 residues. The trim removed 7 bases at V and 7 bases at J, leaving 7 bases unmatched. Germline-derived CDR1 and CDR2 are LNHDA and SQIVND (reference sequence). The CDR3 spells CASNLQGAGGYTF. CDR3 bases: TGTGCCAGTAACCTACAGGGGGCAGGTGGCTACACCTTC. The whole variable domain, remainder taken from reference TRBV19 and TRBJ1-2, is DGGITQSPKYLFRKEGQNVTLSCEQNLNHDAMYWYRQDPGQGLRLIYYSQIVNDFQKGDIAEGYSVSREKKESFPLTVTSAQKNPTAFYLCASNLQGAGGYTFGSGTRLTVV.

The chain combines TRBV9 with TRBJ2-7; TRBD1 is a possible D gene (6 bases). V lost 0 bases to trimming and J lost 6 bases, with 10 bases between them. This CDR3 spans 13 amino acids. CDR1 is SGDLS, CDR2 YYNGEE, per germline. The CDR3 loop reads CASSVEQGGEQYF. CDR3 DNA: TGTGCCAGCAGCGTAGAACAGGGCGGCGAGCAGTACTTC.

The chain carries TRBV7-9 and TRBJ1-1; no clear D. V lost 1 base to trimming and J lost 2 bases, with 8 bases between them. This CDR3 is 14 amino acids long. Germline loops: CDR1 SEHNR, CDR2 FQNEAQ (reference sequence). The CDR3 reads CASSLVLTNTEAFF. Here the CDR3 DNA reads TGTGCCAGCAGCTTAGTTCTAACTAACACTGAAGCTTTCTTT.

This chain uses TRBV5-4 with TRBJ1-3; possibly TRBD1 for D (5 bases). The germline V gene has CDR1 SGHNT and CDR2 YYREEE (reference sequence). The CDR3 loop spans 14 amino acids. V was trimmed by 4 bases and J by 4 bases, leaving 12 bases between them. CDR3 nucleotide sequence: TGTGCCAGCAGCACTGGTGGGGACGGAAACACCATATATTTT. Translation gives CASSTGGDGNTIYF.

This chain connects TRBV4-3 to TRBJ1-3; D possibly corresponds to TRBD1 (5 bases). Trimming shortened V by 3 bases and J by 0 bases, and 12 bases separated the two germline ends. CDR1 and CDR2 (germline): LGHNA, YSLEER. This CDR3 has 16 amino acids. CDR3 DNA: TGCGCCAGCAGCCAGAAGACAGACTACTCTGGAAACACCATATATTTT. It specifies CASSQKTDYSGNTIYF.

This rearrangement joins TRBV6-5 to TRBJ2-7; TRBD2 aligns across 7 bases. Germline lookup yields CDR1 MNHEY and CDR2 SVGAGI. The length of the CDR3 is 16 residues. V was pared by 2 bases and J by 0 bases, with 7 bases of the junction left unmatched. CDR3 sequence (DNA): TGTGCCAGCAGTTACAGGACGGGAGGCGGCTCCTACGAGCAGTACTTC. Translation gives CASSYRTGGGSYEQYF.

A few counts support this clone. The chain is built from TRBV2 and TRBJ2-7; tentatively, D is TRBD1 (6 bases). This CDR3 spans 12 amino acids. Germline CDR1 is SNHLY and CDR2 is FYNNEI. V was pared by 5 bases and J by 8 bases, with 13 bases between. The CDR3 DNA reads as TGTGCCAGCAGTTTACAGGGTTCTAAGCAGTACTTC. This translates into CASSLQGSKQYF.

The rearrangement joins TRBV7-9 to TRBJ1-1; D ambiguous. Germline assignment: CDR1 SEHNR and CDR2 FQNEAQ (reference sequence). This CDR3 spans 14 amino acids. With 3 bases removed from V and 1 base from J, the gap between germline ends came to 9 bases. In DNA form, the CDR3 reads TGTGCCAGCAGCTTCCTCGGCCCGAACACTGAAGCTTTCTTT. Encoded protein: CASSFLGPNTEAFF. The variable domain in full, with the rest retrieved from reference TRBV7-9 and TRBJ1-1, is DTGVSQNPRHKITKRGQNVTFRCDPISEHNRLYWYRQTLGQGPEFLTYFQNEAQLEKSRLLSDRFSAERPKGSFSTLEIQRTEQGDSAMYLCASSFLGPNTEAFFGQGTRLTVV.

The chain joins TRBV5-1 to TRBJ1-1; D may be TRBD1 (5 bases). CDR1 and CDR2 from the germline V gene are SGHRS and YFSETQ. Trimming stripped 4 bases from V and 0 bases from J, with 13 bases between. The CDR3 consists of 15 residues. The CDR3 DNA follows: TGCGCCAGCAGCCTGGGACGGTTGTTGAACACTGAAGCTTTCTTT. As protein: CASSLGRLLNTEAFF.